This T cell receptor (beta chain) was recorded in a study of cytomegalovirus exposure and HLA in healthy donors. Overall study: Researchers found that approximately 80% of over 350 genotyped donors fell within the Caucasian-associated ancestry cluster.

General study findings and limits: There were over 150 TCR beta chains listed as cytomegalovirus-associated. Presence/absence analyses assumed roughly uniform sequencing depth across donors, which may not hold.

A note on this clone: Its matching antigen is unknown.

The PCR ran on 60 Vbeta and 13 Jbeta primers. Original processing methods: Roughly 9.9 million shared chains were among the 80 million or so unique TCR beta chains that a later analysis counted. Profiled with immunoSEQ multiplex PCR; TCRdb holds only in-frame clones, not every one. V and J calls and clone size come straight from that table; D and trimming were deduced from the DNA. The sample has 70,000 to 95,000 clones; less than 65% are singletons. The V gene's germline CDR1 is MNHEY and CDR2 SVGAGI. This CDR3 has 15 residues. V lost 8 bases, J lost 2 bases, and 16 bases lay in between. This clonotype originated in a woman aged 25 to 39 in good health and CMV-seropositive. This rearrangement joins TRBV6-5 to TRBJ1-5; tentative D call: TRBD1 (6 bases). The sample comprised PBMCs. The CDR3 DNA is TGTGCCAGCGGCCCACAGGGCTCGGGCAATCAGCCCCAGCATTTT. This codes for CASGPQGSGNQPQHF.